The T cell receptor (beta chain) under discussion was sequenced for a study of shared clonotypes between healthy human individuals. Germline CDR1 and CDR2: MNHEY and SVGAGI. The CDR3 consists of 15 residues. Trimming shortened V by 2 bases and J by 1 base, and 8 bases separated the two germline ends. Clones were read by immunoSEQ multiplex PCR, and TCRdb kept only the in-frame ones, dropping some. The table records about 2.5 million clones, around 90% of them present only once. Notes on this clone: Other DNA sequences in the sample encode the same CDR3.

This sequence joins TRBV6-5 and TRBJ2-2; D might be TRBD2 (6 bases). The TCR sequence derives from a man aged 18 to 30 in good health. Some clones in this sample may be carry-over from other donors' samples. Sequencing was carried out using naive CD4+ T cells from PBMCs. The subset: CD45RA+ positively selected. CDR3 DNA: TGTGCCAGCAGTTACCGGGGAGGGAACACCGGGGAGCTGTTTTTT. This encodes CASSYRGGNTGELFF.